These 14 T cell receptor beta chains were sequenced from one sample in a study of shared clonotypes between healthy human individuals. Profiled with immunoSEQ multiplex PCR; TCRdb holds only in-frame clones, not every one. The sample carries some 2,100,000 clones, approximately 94% recorded once. Specimen: naive CD4+ T cells sorted from blood. Subset reported: CD45RA+ positively selected. The receptors shown here come from a man between 18 and 35 years old in good health.

As to this clone: This sample also contains other DNA sequences that code for the same CDR3. V and J are TRBV28 and TRBJ1-5, with D possibly matching TRBD1 (5 bases). V was cut by 5 bases and J by 7 bases, with 15 bases left in between. CDR3 length: 14 amino acids. Looked up from germline, CDR1 is MDHEN and CDR2 is SYDVKM. The CDR3 loop reads CASSPGGSGQPQHF. CDR3 coding DNA: TGTGCCAGCAGTCCCGGGGGGTCAGGGCAGCCCCAGCATTTT. Combining the CDR3 with reference TRBV28 and TRBJ1-5 gives the whole variable domain DVKVTQSSRYLVKRTGEKVFLECVQDMDHENMFWYRQDPGLGLRLIYFSYDVKMKEKGDIPEGYSVSREKKERFSLILESASTNQTSMYLCASSPGGSGQPQHFGDGTRLSIL.

The V gene is TRBV27, the J gene TRBJ2-4; 9 bases agree with TRBD1. Unmatched junction bases numbered 16, after V lost 7 bases and J lost 0 bases. The CDR3 is made up of 19 amino acids. Looked up from germline, CDR1 is MNHEY and CDR2 is SMNVEV (reference sequence). CDR3 amino acids: CASTIRGQGSLLAKNIQYF. Here the CDR3 DNA reads TGTGCCAGCACTATTAGGGGACAGGGTTCGCTTCTAGCCAAAAACATTCAGTACTTC.

The chain couples TRBV7-8 to TRBJ2-7, with 9 bases aligning to TRBD1. The germline V gene has CDR1 SGHVS and CDR2 FQNEAQ. There are 16 residues in the CDR3. Trimming at V came to 5 bases and at J to 1 base, leaving 9 bases not matched to a gene. The CDR3, as DNA: TGTGCCAGCAGCGCCTCACAGGGGGCGTTTTCCTACGAGCAGTACTTC. Its protein is CASSASQGAFSYEQYF.

On this clone itself: The junction departs from germline at one end; a sequencing error may be responsible. Additional DNA sequences in this sample encode the identical CDR3. The chain carries TRBV19 and TRBJ1-4, with D possibly being TRBD1 (6 bases). CDR1 is LNHDA, CDR2 SQIVND, per germline (reference sequence). CDR3 length equals 15 residues. The CDR3 nucleotides read TGTGCCAGTAGCATAGGACAGCCGACTAATGAAAAACTGTTTTTT. This translates into CASSIGQPTNEKLFF.

The V call is TRBV19, the J call TRBJ2-1; D not certain. CDR1 is LNHDA and CDR2 is SQIVND in the germline V gene (reference sequence). The length of the CDR3 is 15 residues. The V and J ends lost 4 bases and 1 base respectively, with 11 bases between them. The CDR3 region has the DNA TGTGCCAGTAGTAATTGGGTAGATTCCTACAATGAGCAGTTCTTC. It yields the protein CASSNWVDSYNEQFF. Combining the CDR3 with reference TRBV19 and TRBJ2-1 gives the whole variable domain DGGITQSPKYLFRKEGQNVTLSCEQNLNHDAMYWYRQDPGQGLRLIYYSQIVNDFQKGDIAEGYSVSREKKESFPLTVTSAQKNPTAFYLCASSNWVDSYNEQFFGPGTRLTVL.

The chain employs TRBV5-6 and TRBJ2-7; possibly TRBD2 for D (6 bases). The CDR3 runs to 15 residues. CDR1 is SGHDT, CDR2 YYEEEE, per germline. The V and J ends lost 4 bases and 1 base respectively, with 15 bases between them. CDR3 region: CASSPEGRRSYEQYF. The CDR3 DNA is TGTGCCAGCAGCCCGGAGGGCCGGAGATCCTACGAGCAGTACTTC. The whole variable domain, filled in from reference TRBV5-6 and TRBJ2-7, reads DAGVTQSPTHLIKTRGQQVTLRCSPKSGHDTVSWYQQALGQGPQFIFQYYEEEERQRGNFPDRFSGHQFPNYSSELNVNALLLGDSALYLCASSPEGRRSYEQYFGPGTRLTVT.

The CDR3 spells CASRLGGATEAFF. Written as DNA, the CDR3 is TGTGCCAGCAGGTTGGGGGGGGCCACTGAAGCTTTCTTT. The chain employs TRBV27 and TRBJ1-1; perhaps TRBD1 as D (6 bases). V lost 6 bases to trimming and J lost 4 bases, with 12 bases between them. Germline V gives CDR1 MNHEY, CDR2 SMNVEV (reference sequence). The CDR3 consists of 13 residues.

The rearrangement joins TRBV9 to TRBJ1-2, with a possible D match to TRBD1 (5 bases). V shed 0 bases and J shed 4 bases, with 10 bases lying between them. This CDR3 has 14 amino acids. Looked up from germline, CDR1 is SGDLS and CDR2 is YYNGEE. CDR3 sequence: CASSVAGHLYGYTF. CDR3 in DNA: TGTGCCAGCAGCGTAGCTGGACACCTCTATGGCTACACCTTC. The entire variable domain, with the rest obtained from reference TRBV9 and TRBJ1-2, is as follows: DSGVTQTPKHLITATGQRVTLRCSPRSGDLSVYWYQQSLDQGLQFLIQYYNGEERAKGNILERFSAQQFPDLHSELNLSSLELGDSALYFCASSVAGHLYGYTFGSGTRLTVV.

This clone has a single count. V and J are TRBV2 and TRBJ2-7; 8 nucleotides agree with TRBD1. This CDR3 contains 14 residues. The V gene's germline CDR1 is SNHLY and CDR2 FYNNEI. The trim removed 1 base at V and 4 bases at J, leaving 3 bases unmatched. Written as DNA, the CDR3 is TGTGCCAGCAGTGAAGTAGGACAGGGTTACGAGCAGTACTTC. The encoded protein is CASSEVGQGYEQYF.

The CDR3 bases are TGTGCCAGCAGTCGCGGGGCAGGGCTAAGCACAGATACGCAGTATTTT. Encoded protein: CASSRGAGLSTDTQYF. V usage is TRBV11-3 and J usage is TRBJ2-3; D possibly corresponds to TRBD2 (6 bases). Germline V CDR1 and CDR2: SGHNT, YENEEA. The V end lost 6 bases, the J end lost 0 bases, and 16 bases lay between the germline ends. The CDR3 is 16 residues long. Full variable domain (remainder filled in from reference TRBV11-3 and TRBJ2-3): EAGVVQSPRYKIIEKKQPVAFWCNPISGHNTLYWYLQNLGQGPELLIRYENEEAVDDSQLPKDRFSAERLKGVDSTLKIQPAELGDSAVYLCASSRGAGLSTDTQYFGPGTRLTVL.

The genes are TRBV30 and TRBJ1-1; D is possibly TRBD1 (6 bases). The CDR3 consists of 13 residues. Trimming pared 3 bases from V and 4 bases from J, leaving 12 bases between. Germline-derived CDR1 and CDR2 are GTSNPN and SVGIG (reference sequence). The CDR3 reads CAWSQGMGTEAFF. CDR3 DNA sequence: TGTGCCTGGAGCCAGGGGATGGGCACTGAAGCTTTCTTT. The full variable domain, rest sourced from reference TRBV30 and TRBJ1-1, is SQTIHQWPATLVQPVGSPLSLECTVEGTSNPNLYWYRQAAGRGLQLLFYSVGIGQISSEVPQNLSASRPQDRQFILSSKKLLLSDSGFYLCAWSQGMGTEAFFGQGTRLTVV.

The gene calls are TRBV7-9 and TRBJ2-6, with 9 bases fitting TRBD1. The germline CDR1 and CDR2 sequences are SEHNR and FQNEAQ (reference sequence). Germline trimming cut 6 bases from V and 0 bases from J; bases unmatched to any gene: 9. The CDR3 length is 18 residues. The CDR3 coding sequence is TGTGCCAGCAGTCTACGACAGGGGGAGGACTCTGGGGCCAACGTCCTGACTTTC. It yields the protein CASSLRQGEDSGANVLTF.

J is TRBJ2-7 and V is TRBV30; D is unclear. CDR3 size: 11 residues. Germline lookup yields CDR1 GTSNPN and CDR2 SVGIG (reference sequence). V was cut by 6 bases and J by 2 bases, with 8 bases left in between. The CDR3 DNA sequence: TGTGCCTGCCGCGGAGCCTACGAGCAGTACTTC. The encoded protein is CACRGAYEQYF.

About this clone itself: Additional DNA sequences in this sample encode the identical CDR3. This CDR3 reads CASSEGPNYGYTF. In nucleotides, the CDR3 is TGTGCCAGCAGCGAGGGCCCCAACTATGGCTACACCTTC. The rearrangement links TRBV9 to TRBJ1-2, with D uncertain. Germline V gene sequence: CDR1 SGDLS, CDR2 YYNGEE. There are 13 residues in the CDR3. V lost 3 bases and J lost 2, with 8 bases in between.